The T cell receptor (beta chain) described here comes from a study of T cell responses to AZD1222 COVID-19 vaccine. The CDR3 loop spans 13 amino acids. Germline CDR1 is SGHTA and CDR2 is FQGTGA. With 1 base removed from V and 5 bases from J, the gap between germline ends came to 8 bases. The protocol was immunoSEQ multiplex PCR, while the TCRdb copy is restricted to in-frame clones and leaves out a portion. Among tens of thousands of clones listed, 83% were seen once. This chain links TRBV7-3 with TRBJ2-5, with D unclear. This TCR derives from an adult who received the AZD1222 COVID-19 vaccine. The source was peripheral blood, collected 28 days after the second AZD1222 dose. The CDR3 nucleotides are TGTGCCAGCAGCTTAAGGTTAGGGGAGACCCAGTACTTC. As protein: CASSLRLGETQYF.